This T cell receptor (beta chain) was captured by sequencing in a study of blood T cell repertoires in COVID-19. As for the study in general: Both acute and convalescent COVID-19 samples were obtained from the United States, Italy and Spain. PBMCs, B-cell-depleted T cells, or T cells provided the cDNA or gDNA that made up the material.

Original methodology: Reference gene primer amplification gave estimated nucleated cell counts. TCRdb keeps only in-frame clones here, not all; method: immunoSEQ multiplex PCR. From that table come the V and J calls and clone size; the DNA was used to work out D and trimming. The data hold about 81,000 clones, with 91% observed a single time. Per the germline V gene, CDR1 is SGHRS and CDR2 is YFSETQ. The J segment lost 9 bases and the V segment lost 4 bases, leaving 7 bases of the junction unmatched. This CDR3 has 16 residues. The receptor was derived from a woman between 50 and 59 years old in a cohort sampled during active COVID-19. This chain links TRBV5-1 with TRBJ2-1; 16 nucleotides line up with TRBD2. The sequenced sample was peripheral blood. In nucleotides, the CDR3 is TGCGCCAGCAGCCTGGGACTAGCGGGGGGGAGTGTTGAGCAGTTCTTC. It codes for CASSLGLAGGSVEQFF.